Listed here are 31 T cell receptor beta chains from one sample, sequenced in a study of blood T cell repertoires in COVID-19. Assay used: immunoSEQ multiplex PCR; TCRdb lists only in-frame clones, some missing. The data contain under 200,000 clones, 70% to 90% of them singletons. Sequenced input: peripheral blood. The origin of the receptors is a man in his 60s with active or convalescent COVID-19.

This clone was counted only a few times. This chain links TRBV5-1 with TRBJ2-7; 10 nucleotides agree with TRBD2. Germline loops: CDR1 SGHRS, CDR2 YFSETQ. The CDR3 extends over 18 amino acids. The ends lost 2 bases at V and 2 bases at J; junction bases unmatched: 13. The CDR3 nucleotides are TGCGCCAGCAGCTTCGGACTAGCGGAGTACCCATTACCCTACGAGCAGTACTTC. This codes for CASSFGLAEYPLPYEQYF.

The chain uses TRBV10-1 and TRBJ2-1; tentative D call: TRBD1 (5 bases). The CDR3 runs 19 residues. The V gene's germline CDR1 is WNHNN and CDR2 SYGVQD (reference sequence). The germline V and J ends were trimmed by 3 bases and 0 bases, with 21 bases remaining between them. The CDR3 is CASSEWVPRGPSSYNEQFF. The DNA of the CDR3 is TGCGCCAGCAGTGAATGGGTCCCAAGGGGTCCTAGCTCCTACAATGAGCAGTTCTTC.

The rearrangement links TRBV6-6 to TRBJ2-7; TRBD1 is a possible D gene (7 bases). Trimming removed 5 bases at V and 7 bases at J, with 21 bases between. The CDR3 contains 15 residues. Germline V gene data show CDR1 as MNHNY and CDR2 as SVGAGI (reference sequence). Here the CDR3 DNA reads TGTGCCAGCAGTAACGGGGGCGACAGGGTGGATGAGCAGTACTTC. Translated, it gives CASSNGGDRVDEQYF.

The chain has TRBV5-6 and TRBJ2-4, with a possible D match to TRBD1 (6 bases). Germline V gives CDR1 SGHDT, CDR2 YYEEEE. The CDR3 has 14 residues. The V and J ends lost 4 bases and 7 bases respectively, with 15 bases between them. This CDR3 reads CASSPVGAGNIQYF. CDR3 nucleotide sequence: TGTGCCAGCAGCCCAGTGGGGGCAGGGAACATTCAGTACTTC.

This chain links TRBV25-1 with TRBJ2-3, with D possibly being TRBD2 (5 bases). The CDR3 runs to 15 residues. Germline lookup yields CDR1 MGHDK and CDR2 SYGVNS. The ends were cut back, 6 bases at V and 6 bases at J, with 19 bases in the middle. DNA for the CDR3: TGTGCCAGCAGGCTGCGAGGGCAGTCGACGGATACGCAGTATTTT. It codes for CASRLRGQSTDTQYF.

This clone was seen only once. V gene TRBV19 combines with J gene TRBJ1-1; a weak D match, TRBD1 (6 bases). The CDR3 extends over 13 amino acids. The V and J ends lost 4 bases and 5 bases respectively, with 11 bases between them. Germline-derived CDR1 and CDR2 are LNHDA and SQIVND (reference sequence). Here the CDR3 DNA reads TGTGCCAGTAGTAAGGACAGTCTAACTGAAGCTTTCTTT. Protein product: CASSKDSLTEAFF. Complete variable domain (other parts from reference TRBV19 and TRBJ1-1): DGGITQSPKYLFRKEGQNVTLSCEQNLNHDAMYWYRQDPGQGLRLIYYSQIVNDFQKGDIAEGYSVSREKKESFPLTVTSAQKNPTAFYLCASSKDSLTEAFFGQGTRLTVV.

This clone appeared once. This chain connects TRBV19 to TRBJ2-1, with 8 positions matching TRBD2. The germline V gene encodes CDR1 LNHDA and CDR2 SQIVND (reference sequence). The V segment lost 3 bases and the J segment 7 bases; nucleotides outside the gene matches: 14. The CDR3 is made up of 17 amino acids. The CDR3: CASSMRGGLAGRNEQFF. The CDR3 DNA reads TGTGCCAGTAGTATGAGGGGTGGTCTAGCGGGTCGAAATGAGCAGTTCTTC.

V gene TRBV24-1 combines with J gene TRBJ1-5; D is uncertain. Deletions cut 3 bases from V and 0 bases from J, with 11 bases between. Germline assignment: CDR1 KGHDR and CDR2 SFDVKD. This CDR3 is built from 16 residues. The CDR3 protein is CATSDRNRASNQPQHF. CDR3 DNA: TGTGCCACCAGTGATCGGAACAGAGCTAGCAATCAGCCCCAGCATTTT.

This clone was counted a few times. V and J are TRBV6-2 or TRBV6-3 and TRBJ2-1; D may be TRBD2 (7 bases). The CDR3 has 16 residues. Germline values: CDR1 MNHEY, CDR2 SVGEGT. V dropped 2 bases and J dropped 9 bases, with 20 bases sitting between them. CDR3 sequence (DNA): TGTGCCAGCAGTTACGACGCGGGGGAAGCAGGGGCTGAGCAGTTCTTC. Translation gives CASSYDAGEAGAEQFF.

CDR3 amino acids: CASSMGQGFTEAFF. For the CDR3, the DNA is TGTGCCAGTAGTATGGGACAGGGGTTCACTGAAGCTTTCTTT. The chain joins TRBV19 to TRBJ1-1; 10 bases map to TRBD1. With 3 bases clipped from V and 4 bases from J, the junction kept 2 bases outside the gene matches. The length of the CDR3 is 14 residues. CDR1 and CDR2 from the germline V gene are LNHDA and SQIVND (reference sequence).

The chain joins TRBV3-1 (or the pseudogene TRBV3-2) to TRBJ1-2; 7 bases line up with TRBD1. This CDR3 spans 16 amino acids. Germline-derived CDR1 and CDR2 are LGHDT and YNNKEL (reference sequence). V was clipped by 5 bases and J by 3 bases; unmatched bases: 12. The CDR3 protein is CASSATSSGQDYGYTF. The CDR3 nucleotides are TGTGCCAGCAGCGCCACCTCCTCCGGACAGGACTATGGCTACACCTTC.

The chain is built from TRBV3-1 (or the pseudogene TRBV3-2) and TRBJ2-1; 9 bases fit TRBD2. V was pared by 4 bases and J by 0 bases, with 7 bases of the junction left unmatched. Germline-derived CDR1 and CDR2 are LGHDT and YNNKEL (reference sequence). The CDR3 totals 17 residues. The DNA for the CDR3 is TGTGCCAGCAGCCCCCTAGCGGGACGTAGCTCCTACAATGAGCAGTTCTTC. Its translation: CASSPLAGRSSYNEQFF.

This clone was recorded a few times. The chain uses TRBV5-6 and TRBJ1-1; 7 bases are a match to TRBD1. This CDR3 region has 15 residues. V lost 1 base and J lost 0; bases outside the gene matches: 3. Germline V gene data show CDR1 as SGHDT and CDR2 as YYEEEE. CDR3 amino acids: CASSLPGQLNTEAFF. CDR3 coding DNA: TGTGCCAGCAGCTTGCCGGGACAGCTGAACACTGAAGCTTTCTTT.

The chain links TRBV7-3 to TRBJ2-1, with a weak D call TRBD1 (5 bases). CDR3 length: 13 amino acids. Germline values: CDR1 SGHTA, CDR2 FQGTGA. Trimming shortened V by 5 bases and J by 9 bases, and 14 bases separated the two germline ends. CDR3 residues: CASSQDTLGEQFF. CDR3 in DNA: TGTGCCAGCAGCCAGGACACATTGGGTGAGCAGTTCTTC.

The V and J genes are TRBV7-8 and TRBJ1-5; 7 bases are a match to TRBD1. Germline CDR1 is SGHVS and CDR2 is FQNEAQ. The CDR3 covers 16 residues. V trimming: 5 bases; J trimming: 3 bases; junction bases outside the gene matches: 10. CDR3 in amino acids: CASSLRQGGNNQPQHF. CDR3 coding DNA: TGTGCCAGCAGCCTACGTCAAGGGGGCAACAATCAGCCCCAGCATTTT.

The chain is built from TRBV6-5 and TRBJ2-3, with D possibly TRBD2 on 6 matching bases. V was cut by 3 bases and J by 0 bases, with 10 bases left in between. The CDR3 extends over 15 amino acids. Germline CDR1 is MNHEY and CDR2 is SVGAGI. The CDR3 sequence: CASSYGGTSTDTQYF. DNA for the CDR3: TGTGCCAGCAGTTATGGGGGGACTAGCACAGATACGCAGTATTTT.

The rearrangement links TRBV6-5 to TRBJ2-1; unclear D gene. The CDR3 has 13 amino acids. Germline CDR1 MNHEY, CDR2 SVGAGI. Trimming left V 6 bases short and J 9 bases short, with 15 bases between. The CDR3 protein is CASSQAPVREQFF. DNA of the CDR3: TGTGCCAGCAGCCAGGCCCCGGTCCGTGAGCAGTTCTTC.

The CDR3 spells CASSSRVYEQYF. CDR3 DNA: TGTGCCAGCAGCTCCCGGGTCTACGAGCAGTACTTC. The chain recombines TRBV7-9 with TRBJ2-7; no definite D call. Germline CDR1 and CDR2: SEHNR and FQNEAQ (reference sequence). This CDR3 has 12 amino acids. Trimming stripped 4 bases from V and 3 bases from J, with 7 bases between.

The genes are TRBV24-1 and TRBJ2-7; D might be TRBD2 (6 bases). The CDR3 has 15 residues. V dropped 2 bases and J dropped 2 bases, with 12 bases sitting between them. The germline gives CDR1 KGHDR, CDR2 SFDVKD. CDR3 sequence reads: CATSDSTSLTYEQYF. The CDR3 coding sequence is TGTGCCACCAGTGATTCGACTAGTCTGACCTACGAGCAGTACTTC.

The genes are TRBV4-1 and TRBJ1-2, with D perhaps TRBD1 (6 bases). This CDR3 comprises 19 residues. Germline-derived CDR1 and CDR2 are MGHRA and YSYEKL. Trimming shortened V by 0 bases and J by 0 bases, and 20 bases separated the two germline ends. CDR3 coding DNA: TGCGCCAGCAGCCAAGATGTGTTGGGGGGGGCTTCAGCTAACTATGGCTACACCTTC. As protein: CASSQDVLGGASANYGYTF.

This clone appeared once. This chain's CDR3 is CASSKTSGTGSEQYF. Here the CDR3 DNA reads TGTGCCAGTAGTAAAACTTCCGGGACAGGCTCCGAGCAGTACTTC. This chain joins TRBV19 and TRBJ2-7, with 8 bases matching TRBD1. CDR1 and CDR2 (germline): LNHDA, SQIVND (reference sequence). The CDR3 runs 15 residues. The V and J ends lost 4 bases and 6 bases, in that order; junction bases with no gene match: 11.

The chain employs TRBV7-9 and TRBJ1-2; 7 nucleotides align to TRBD1. Germline V gene lookup returns CDR1 SEHNR and CDR2 FQNEAQ (reference sequence). This CDR3 contains 14 residues. Trimming removed 1 base from V and 6 bases from J; junction bases left unmatched: 5. The CDR3 region has the DNA TGTGCCAGCAGCTTAGACGACAGGGTCCATGGCTACACCTTC. It specifies CASSLDDRVHGYTF. Supplemented by reference TRBV7-9 and TRBJ1-2, the full variable domain reads DTGVSQNPRHKITKRGQNVTFRCDPISEHNRLYWYRQTLGQGPEFLTYFQNEAQLEKSRLLSDRFSAERPKGSFSTLEIQRTEQGDSAMYLCASSLDDRVHGYTFGSGTRLTVV.

This clone came up a few times. The rearrangement uses TRBV19 and TRBJ2-2, with TRBD2 matching 7 bases. Germline CDR1 and CDR2: LNHDA and SQIVND (reference sequence). The junction had 13 bases not matched to a gene; V was cut back by 5 bases and J by 4 bases. This CDR3 region has 17 residues. The DNA of the CDR3 is TGTGCCAGTAGTCGAGGCGGGGGAGGCGTCGTCACCGGGGAGCTGTTTTTT. Its translation: CASSRGGGGVVTGELFF. Based on the CDR3 plus reference TRBV19 and TRBJ2-2, the full variable domain is DGGITQSPKYLFRKEGQNVTLSCEQNLNHDAMYWYRQDPGQGLRLIYYSQIVNDFQKGDIAEGYSVSREKKESFPLTVTSAQKNPTAFYLCASSRGGGGVVTGELFFGEGSRLTVL.

The J gene is TRBJ2-3, the V gene TRBV27, with D possibly matching TRBD1 (6 bases). Germline V gene data show CDR1 as MNHEY and CDR2 as SMNVEV (reference sequence). V was clipped by 8 bases and J by 6 bases, with 15 bases between them. This CDR3 comprises 13 residues. The CDR3 region is CASQVYQGDTQYF. CDR3 sequence (DNA): TGTGCCAGCCAAGTTTATCAGGGGGATACGCAGTATTTT.

This chain uses TRBV3-1 (or the pseudogene TRBV3-2) with TRBJ1-1; 7 positions match TRBD1. V lost 2 bases and J lost 0; bases outside the gene matches: 9. The CDR3 sequence is 17 residues long. CDR1 LGHDT and CDR2 YNNKEL come from the germline V gene (reference sequence). This CDR3 is CASSQPLGQALNTEAFF. The CDR3 nucleotides are TGTGCCAGCAGCCAACCTCTAGGACAGGCCTTGAACACTGAAGCTTTCTTT.

V gene TRBV6-6 combines with J gene TRBJ1-3; 7 nucleotides align to TRBD1. The V gene's germline CDR1 is MNHNY and CDR2 SVGAGI (reference sequence). V lost 4 bases, J lost 0 bases, and 3 bases stayed unmatched. This CDR3 spans 15 amino acids. CDR3 nucleotide sequence: TGTGCCAGCAGTTTAACAGGGGCCTCTGGAAACACCATATATTTT. It yields the protein CASSLTGASGNTIYF.

The gene calls are TRBV5-1 and TRBJ2-1, with D possibly being TRBD1 (5 bases). Trimming shortened V by 1 base and J by 2 bases, and 10 bases separated the two germline ends. Germline assignment: CDR1 SGHRS and CDR2 YFSETQ. This CDR3 spans 15 amino acids. The CDR3 loop reads CASSLRQGPYNEQFF. The CDR3 nucleotides read TGCGCCAGCAGCTTGCGGCAGGGCCCCTACAATGAGCAGTTCTTC.

The rearrangement joins TRBV3-1 (or the pseudogene TRBV3-2) to TRBJ1-3, with TRBD1 matching 7 bases. V gave up 6 bases and J gave up 2 bases; unmatched junction bases: 4. The V gene's germline CDR1 is LGHDT and CDR2 YNNKEL (reference sequence). This CDR3 region has 14 residues. CDR3 amino acids: CASSLRGPGNTIYF. The CDR3 bases are TGTGCCAGCAGTCTTAGGGGGCCTGGAAACACCATATATTTT.

This rearrangement joins TRBV5-1 to TRBJ1-2; 10 bases are a match to TRBD1. The germline CDR1 and CDR2 sequences are SGHRS and YFSETQ. V shed 4 bases, J shed 2 bases, and the junction held 8 bases outside the gene matches. CDR3 size: 16 residues. This chain's CDR3 is CASSPGQGPSNYGYTF. The CDR3 DNA sequence: TGCGCCAGCAGCCCGGGACAGGGGCCTTCAAACTATGGCTACACCTTC.

V and J are TRBV18 and TRBJ1-1; 8 nucleotides align to TRBD1. Per germline, CDR1 KGHSH and CDR2 LQKENI. J was trimmed by 5 bases and V by 2 bases; bases with no gene match: 10. The CDR3 contains 16 residues. CDR3 sequence: CASSPSRSGGATEAFF. DNA of the CDR3: TGTGCCAGCTCACCATCGAGGTCAGGGGGCGCAACTGAAGCTTTCTTT.

The chain recombines TRBV6-6 with TRBJ1-4; the D gene is possibly TRBD1 (6 bases). Trimming stripped 6 bases from V and 4 bases from J, with 15 bases between. The CDR3 runs 15 residues. Germline lookup yields CDR1 MNHNY and CDR2 SVGAGI (reference sequence). The CDR3 DNA reads TGTGCCAGCAGCCGCCCCAGGGGCATTAATGAAAAACTGTTTTTT. It codes for CASSRPRGINEKLFF.